This T cell receptor (beta chain) was documented in a study of T-cell reconstitution after alpha-beta-depleted transplantation in children. As concerns this clonotype: A much larger clone is a single base away; this may be a read error.

Germline assignment: CDR1 SGHVS and CDR2 FQNEAQ. The CDR3 consists of 17 residues. TCRbeta library construction was performed incorporating unique molecular identifiers. Each CDR3 protein is one row after TCRdb ran MiXCR on the PCR reads. The sample has around 380,000 distinct CDR3 sequences; 11% are singletons. This TCR was sampled from a human donor who donated a stem cell graft to a child with acute myeloid leukemia. V and J are TRBV7-8 and TRBJ2-6, with D maybe TRBD1 (5 bases). Sequenced here: PBMCs from the stem cell graft donor, sampled from the stem cell graft. The CDR3 DNA reads TGTGCCAGCAGCTTAGACCCTCAGGGTCCTGGGGCCAACGGCCTGACTTTC. Encoded protein: CASSLDPQGPGANGLTF.